The T cell receptor beta chain described here comes from a study of cytomegalovirus exposure and HLA in healthy donors. Findings and limits, study-wide: A previous analysis found most TCR beta V segments productive roughly 90% or roughly 30% of the time.

With respect to this clone: Its antigen is unknown.

The PCR had 60 Vbeta and 13 Jbeta primers. This table comes from immunoSEQ multiplex PCR, and its TCRdb copy is limited to in-frame clones, with some not included. The sample lists some 120,000 clones; more than 60% were seen once. This sequence originates from a female donor in good health and CMV-seronegative. The sample was PBMCs.

CDR3 sequence reads: CASSQVVLGRGGYTF. The CDR3 region has the DNA TGCGCCAGCAGCCAAGTGGTGTTAGGGAGAGGAGGCTACACCTTC. The V call is TRBV4-1, the J call TRBJ1-2; D is unresolved. Germline V lookup: CDR1 MGHRA, CDR2 YSYEKL. Trimming pared 1 base from V and 8 bases from J, leaving 17 bases between. The CDR3 spans 15 residues.